This T cell receptor (beta chain) was sequenced for a study of blood T cell repertoires in COVID-19. Some clones are missing from TCRdb's copy, which holds only in-frame ones; the method was immunoSEQ multiplex PCR. The repertoire holds 150,000 or so clones, about 83% seen once, with about 5% in the top ten. CDR3 length: 12 amino acids. CDR1 SGHNT and CDR2 YENEEA come from the germline V gene. Deletions cut 4 bases from V and 7 bases from J, with 7 bases between. The specimen sequenced was peripheral blood. This sequence originates from a human donor in a cohort sampled during active COVID-19. The gene calls are TRBV11-3 and TRBJ2-2; D gene ambiguous. CDR3 amino acids: CASSSVGGELFF. In nucleotides, the CDR3 is TGTGCCAGCAGCTCAGTTGGCGGGGAGCTGTTTTTT.